This T cell receptor beta chain was retrieved from a study of technical replicates of blood from a few donors. Only in-frame clones appear in the TCRdb table, and some are missing; sequencing was by immunoSEQ multiplex PCR. Here the sample spans approximately 82,000 clones, 80% to 95% being singletons. CDR1 SQVTM and CDR2 ANQGSEA come from the germline V gene. Trimming removed 7 bases at V and 4 bases at J, with 13 bases between. The length of the CDR3 is 12 residues. Sequencing input: T cells isolated from PBMCs. This sequence joins TRBV29-1 and TRBJ1-1; weak D call: TRBD1 (6 bases). This receptor was identified in a human donor in good health. CDR3 coding DNA: TGCAGCGCCGGTACAGGGCTCACTGAAGCTTTCTTT. Its protein is CSAGTGLTEAFF.